A single sample gave rise to the 2 T cell receptor beta chains below, sequenced in a study of molecular identifiers for immune sequencing clone quantification. One entry per CDR3 protein results from TCRdb running MiXCR on the PCR reads. The sample has about 32,000 distinct CDR3 sequences, about a fifth seen once. Source material: naive CD8+ T cells from blood, with Jurkat cell RNA spiked in. Subset described: FACS-sorted CD8+CD4-CCR7+CD45RA+ naive T cells. These receptors all stem from a human donor in good health. Some libraries in this study had Jurkat cell RNA spiked in.

With regard to this clonotype: Since a much larger clone is just one base distant, this may be a read error. V and J are TRBV5-6 and TRBJ1-4; D gene unclear. Germline V CDR1 and CDR2: SGHDT, YYEEEE. CDR3 length: 16 amino acids. The CDR3 sequence is CASGFKLGATNEKLFF. CDR3 bases: TGTGCCAGCGGCTTCAAATTAGGAGCAACTAATGAAAAACTGTTTTTT.

The sample holds many counts of this clonotype. The chain carries TRBV6-2 or TRBV6-3 and TRBJ2-2, with 9 bases that match TRBD2. CDR1 is MNHEY, CDR2 SVGEGT, per germline. J was trimmed by 4 bases and V by 8 bases; bases with no gene match: 8. This CDR3 is 15 amino acids long. Written as DNA, the CDR3 is TGTGCCAGCTGTAGCGGGAGCGGTATCACCGGGGAGCTGTTTTTT. It encodes CASCSGSGITGELFF.